These 9 T cell receptor beta chains were sequenced from one sample in a study of PD-1 blockade in classical Hodgkin lymphoma. This table comes from immunoSEQ multiplex PCR, and its TCRdb copy is limited to in-frame clones, with some not included. In the table there are some 10,000 clones, about 70% of which are singletons. Brentuximab vedotin exposure varied among the patients, all of whom had relapsed after autologous stem cell transplantation. The material was peripheral blood mononuclear cells (PBMCs), obtained at baseline. The receptor source for this set is a human donor with classical Hodgkin lymphoma.

The chain joins TRBV2 to TRBJ2-7; the D call may be TRBD1 or TRBD2 (5 bases each). CDR1 SNHLY and CDR2 FYNNEI come from the germline V gene. V lost 6 bases, J lost 2 bases, and 20 bases lay in between. CDR3 length equals 16 residues. CDR3 nucleotide sequence: TGTGCCAGCAGCCAAGGATCTGGGGGTAAACCCTACGAGCAGTACTTC. This sequence encodes CASSQGSGGKPYEQYF.

In its sample, this clone ranks as medium-sized. The V gene is TRBV7-8, the J gene TRBJ1-2, with 11 bases aligning to TRBD1. Germline V gives CDR1 SGHVS, CDR2 FQNEAQ. The length of the CDR3 is 16 residues. V was clipped by 6 bases and J by 4 bases; unmatched bases: 10. Written as DNA, the CDR3 is TGTGCCAGCAGGGATGACCGGGACAGGGGGATCTATGGCTACACCTTC. Protein sequence: CASRDDRDRGIYGYTF.

The chain is built from TRBV19 and TRBJ2-1; 9 positions agree with TRBD2. Germline trimming cut 3 bases from V and 6 bases from J; bases unmatched to any gene: 6. Germline CDR1 is LNHDA and CDR2 is SQIVND (reference sequence). The CDR3 extends over 15 amino acids. CDR3 nucleotide sequence: TGTGCCAGTAGTATCCTGACTAGCGGACGCAATGAGCAGTTCTTC. It translates to CASSILTSGRNEQFF. Complete variable domain (other parts from reference TRBV19 and TRBJ2-1): DGGITQSPKYLFRKEGQNVTLSCEQNLNHDAMYWYRQDPGQGLRLIYYSQIVNDFQKGDIAEGYSVSREKKESFPLTVTSAQKNPTAFYLCASSILTSGRNEQFFGPGTRLTVL.

This clone was detected a few times. The J gene is TRBJ2-5, the V gene TRBV29-1; 14 positions match TRBD2. The CDR3 spans 15 residues. The V gene end was trimmed by 6 bases and the J gene end by 5 bases; junction bases not matched to a gene: 8. Germline loops: CDR1 SQVTM, CDR2 ANQGSEA. The CDR3 reads CSVGTSGRVGETQYF. The DNA for the CDR3 is TGCAGCGTGGGGACTAGCGGGAGAGTAGGGGAGACCCAGTACTTC. The full variable domain, with the rest looked up from reference TRBV29-1 and TRBJ2-5, is SAVISQKPSRDICQRGTSLTIQCQVDSQVTMMFWYRQQPGQSLTLIATANQGSEATYESGFVIDKFPISRPNLTFSTLTVSNMSPEDSSIYLCSVGTSGRVGETQYFGPGTRLLVL.

This clone was picked up a small number of times. Other DNA sequences in the sample encode the same CDR3. The V and J genes are TRBV19 and TRBJ1-2; no definite D call. Trimming removed 0 bases from V and 2 bases from J, with 4 bases in between. Germline lookup yields CDR1 LNHDA and CDR2 SQIVND (reference sequence). The length of the CDR3 is 13 residues. CDR3: CASSIELNYGYTF. The DNA for the CDR3 is TGTGCCAGTAGTATAGAACTGAACTATGGCTACACCTTC.

CDR3 in amino acids: CSATLADTQYF. The CDR3 region has the DNA TGCAGTGCTACTTTAGCAGATACGCAGTATTTT. The chain is built from TRBV20-1 and TRBJ2-3, with unresolved D. V lost 4 bases to trimming and J lost 4 bases, with 6 bases between them. There are 11 residues in the CDR3. Germline V gene sequence: CDR1 DFQATT, CDR2 SNEGSKA (reference sequence).

The rearrangement joins TRBV7-9 to TRBJ2-1; 12 bases line up with TRBD2. The V segment lost 4 bases and the J segment 7 bases; nucleotides outside the gene matches: 5. The CDR3 loop spans 15 amino acids. Looked up from germline, CDR1 is SEHNR and CDR2 is FQNEAQ (reference sequence). The CDR3 reads CASSSLAGGRNEQFF. The CDR3 coding sequence is TGTGCCAGCAGCTCACTAGCGGGAGGTAGGAATGAGCAGTTCTTC.

The V call is TRBV5-1, the J call TRBJ2-6; possible D gene TRBD1, 6 bases. Germline assignment: CDR1 SGHRS and CDR2 YFSETQ. The V end lost 3 bases, the J end lost 0 bases, and 22 bases lay between the germline ends. The CDR3 is made up of 20 amino acids. In DNA, the CDR3 is TGCGCCAGCAGCTGGGCAGGGGCCTACTCCCGATTCTCTGGGGCCAACGTCCTGACTTTC. Encoded protein: CASSWAGAYSRFSGANVLTF. The full variable domain, its missing parts supplied by reference TRBV5-1 and TRBJ2-6, is KAGVTQTPRYLIKTRGQQVTLSCSPISGHRSVSWYQQTPGQGLQFLFEYFSETQRNKGNFPGRFSGRQFSNSRSEMNVSTLELGDSALYLCASSWAGAYSRFSGANVLTFGAGSRLTVL.

This clone came up a few times. The chain has TRBV7-9 and TRBJ1-3, with 8 bases fitting TRBD1. This CDR3 contains 15 residues. Per germline, CDR1 SEHNR and CDR2 FQNEAQ (reference sequence). V was clipped by 5 bases and J by 0 bases; unmatched bases: 3. CDR3 bases: TGTGCCAGCAGCAAAACAGGGGGCTCTGGAAACACCATATATTTT. It yields the protein CASSKTGGSGNTIYF. The full variable domain, in which reference TRBV7-9 and TRBJ1-3 provide the parts outside the CDR3, is DTGVSQNPRHKITKRGQNVTFRCDPISEHNRLYWYRQTLGQGPEFLTYFQNEAQLEKSRLLSDRFSAERPKGSFSTLEIQRTEQGDSAMYLCASSKTGGSGNTIYFGEGSWLTVV.